The 2 T cell receptor beta chains in this list originate from one sample, sequenced in a study of shared clonotypes between healthy human individuals. The data were produced by immunoSEQ multiplex PCR, yet TCRdb's version contains in-frame clones alone and is incomplete. This sample has roughly 1 million clones, with 70% to 80% found just once. Sequencing was done on a sample of memory CD4+ T cells sorted from blood. Subset specified: CD45RA-negative fraction. Receptors originate from a man younger than 35 in good health.

This CDR3 is CASTFPGRGEQYF. The CDR3 bases are TGTGCCAGCACCTTTCCGGGTCGTGGCGAGCAGTACTTC. The V and J genes are TRBV6-6 and TRBJ2-7; no reliable D call. Germline V gene lookup returns CDR1 MNHNY and CDR2 SVGAGI (reference sequence). With 7 bases removed from V and 6 bases from J, the gap between germline ends came to 16 bases. This CDR3 has 13 residues.

This clone was observed once. This chain connects TRBV5-1 to TRBJ1-1; 7 nucleotides line up with TRBD1. V was clipped by 4 bases and J by 4 bases; unmatched bases: 13. Germline V gene lookup returns CDR1 SGHRS and CDR2 YFSETQ. The length of the CDR3 is 16 residues. This CDR3 reads CASSVTGTAGGTEAFF. The CDR3 nucleotides read TGCGCCAGCAGCGTGACAGGGACCGCCGGAGGCACTGAAGCTTTCTTT. The full variable domain, its missing parts supplied by reference TRBV5-1 and TRBJ1-1, is KAGVTQTPRYLIKTRGQQVTLSCSPISGHRSVSWYQQTPGQGLQFLFEYFSETQRNKGNFPGRFSGRQFSNSRSEMNVSTLELGDSALYLCASSVTGTAGGTEAFFGQGTRLTVV.